These T cell receptor beta chains were read from a single sample in a study of T cell changes during pregnancy in multiple sclerosis. TCRdb keeps only in-frame clones here, not all; method: immunoSEQ multiplex PCR. This sample has about 23,000 clones, with 70% to 90% found just once. Sequenced here: CD4+ T cells from peripheral blood mononuclear cells, sampled in the first trimester of pregnancy. Receptors originate from a female donor in good health, enrolled as a control in a pregnancy study. Each CDR3 is given without its conserved first and last residue. The size entry is marked missing in some rows and otherwise reads once, few, many or a size class.

TRBJ1-5	-	TRBV28	ASSLTGQGGNQPQH
TRBJ2-3	-	TRBV5-1	ASSLARGAGTDTQY
TRBJ1-1	once	TRBV18	ASSPPIGESAEAF
TRBJ2-7	-	TRBV6-1	ASSEGQGSSYEQY
TRBJ1-1	-	TRBV21-1	ASSKVRGQGAPDTEAF
TRBJ2-7	-	TRBV7-9	ASSTPLEWTYEQY
TRBJ2-5	-	TRBV7-3	ASSPTGTGGETQY
TRBJ2-5	-	TRBV4-1	ASSQEFFALRRQETQY
TRBJ1-5	-	TRBV9	ASSVGQGRQPQH
TRBJ1-2	-	TRBV5-4	ASSFGDRGTNYGYT
TRBJ2-7	medium-sized	TRBV13	ASSLGGGRGGKYEQY
TRBJ2-1	-	TRBV4-3	ASSQDKLAGGRLNNEQF
TRBJ2-7	-	TRBV5-1	ASSLVAGDSYEQY
TRBJ2-7	few	TRBV18	ASSPGGGNEQY
TRBJ1-4	few	TRBV29-1	SVGGTGLEKLF
TRBJ1-2	-	TRBV19	ASSPRQGYGYT
TRBJ2-3	few	TRBV2	ASSDGRQNPTDTQY
TRBJ1-1	few	TRBV27	ASRWGGGGPTEAF
TRBJ1-1	-	TRBV19	ASRTGQLKNTEAF
TRBJ2-3	-	TRBV4-2	ASSQEGAGGAADTQY
TRBJ2-1	-	TRBV5-1	ASSFRTVNEQF
TRBJ1-3	-	TRBV28	ASSLPPPRHSGNTIY
TRBJ2-1	-	TRBV10-3	AIRGSGRAYNEQF
TRBJ2-1	-	TRBV9	ASSPWTSGSNEQF
TRBJ1-1	-	TRBV9	ASSERYSSARGEAF
TRBJ1-5	few	TRBV28	ASSSVHQPQH
TRBJ1-1	-	TRBV2	ASSERGGVFGEAF
TRBJ1-5	-	TRBV10-3	AISESETGGQPQH
TRBJ2-3	-	TRBV25-1	ASSAQGAVSDTQY
TRBJ2-1	-	TRBV28	ASSLQGSGIYNEQF
TRBJ1-2	-	TRBV10-3	AISGTGRRGYT
TRBJ2-2	-	TRBV7-9	ASEEGAFGAGELF
TRBJ2-7	-	TRBV9	ASSVPGQGIFYEQY
TRBJ2-2	-	TRBV7-2	ASSLKHPVNTGELF
TRBJ1-1	-	TRBV5-1	ASSSALDVFKAF
TRBJ2-2	once	TRBV28	ASSSSTGELF
TRBJ2-3	once	TRBV6-1	ASSHGTIGTDTQY
TRBJ1-4	-	TRBV5-1	ASSPDSAYEKLF
TRBJ1-1	-	TRBV7-2	ASSLGDRVNTEAF
TRBJ1-2	-	TRBV7-9	ASSRAGETYGYT
TRBJ2-2	-	TRBV5-8	ATLGQGRSSGELF